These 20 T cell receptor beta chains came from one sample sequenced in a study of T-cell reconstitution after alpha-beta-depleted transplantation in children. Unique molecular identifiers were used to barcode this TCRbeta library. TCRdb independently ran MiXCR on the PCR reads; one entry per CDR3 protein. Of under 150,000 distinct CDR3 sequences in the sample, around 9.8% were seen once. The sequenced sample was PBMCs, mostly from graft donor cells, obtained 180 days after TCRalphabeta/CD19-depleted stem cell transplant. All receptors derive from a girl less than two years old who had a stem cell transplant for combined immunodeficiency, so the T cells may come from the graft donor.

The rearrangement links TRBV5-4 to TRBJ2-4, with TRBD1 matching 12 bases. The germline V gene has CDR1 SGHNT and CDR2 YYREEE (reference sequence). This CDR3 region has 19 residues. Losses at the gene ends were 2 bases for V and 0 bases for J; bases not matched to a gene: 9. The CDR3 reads CASSLGDRGPTLAKNIQYF. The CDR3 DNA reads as TGTGCCAGCAGCTTAGGGGACAGGGGGCCGACTTTAGCCAAAAACATTCAGTACTTC.

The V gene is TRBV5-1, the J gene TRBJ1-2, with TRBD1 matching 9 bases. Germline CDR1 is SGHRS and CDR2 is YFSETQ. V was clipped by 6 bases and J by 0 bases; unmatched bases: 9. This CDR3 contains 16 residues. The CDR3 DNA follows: TGCGCCAGCAACCCCGGGACAGGGCTCACTAACTATGGCTACACCTTC. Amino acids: CASNPGTGLTNYGYTF.

CDR3 sequence: CASSELRNPNEQFF. In DNA, the CDR3 is TGTGCCAGCAGTGAATTACGTAACCCCAATGAGCAGTTCTTC. The genes are TRBV6-1 and TRBJ2-1; no definite D call. The V gene's germline CDR1 is MNHNS and CDR2 SASEGT. Trimming pared 2 bases from V and 6 bases from J, leaving 11 bases between. The CDR3 spans 14 residues.

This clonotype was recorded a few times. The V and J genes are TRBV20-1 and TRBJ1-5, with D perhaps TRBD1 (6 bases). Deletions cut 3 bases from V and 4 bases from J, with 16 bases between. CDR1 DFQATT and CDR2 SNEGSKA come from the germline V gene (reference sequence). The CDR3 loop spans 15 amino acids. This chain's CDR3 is CSARTGAEGNQPQHF. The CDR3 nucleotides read TGCAGTGCTAGGACAGGCGCCGAGGGGAATCAGCCCCAGCATTTT.

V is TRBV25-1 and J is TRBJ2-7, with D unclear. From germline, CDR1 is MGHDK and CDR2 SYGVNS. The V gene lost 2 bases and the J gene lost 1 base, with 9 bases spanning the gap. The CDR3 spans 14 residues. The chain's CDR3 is CASSEGKPSYEQYF. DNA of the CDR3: TGTGCCAGCAGTGAAGGAAAACCGTCCTACGAGCAGTACTTC.

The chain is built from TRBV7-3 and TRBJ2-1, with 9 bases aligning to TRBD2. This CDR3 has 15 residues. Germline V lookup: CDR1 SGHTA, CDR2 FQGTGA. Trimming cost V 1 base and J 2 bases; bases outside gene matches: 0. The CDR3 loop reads CASSLSGGAYNEQFF. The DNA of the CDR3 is TGTGCCAGCAGCTTAAGCGGGGGGGCCTACAATGAGCAGTTCTTC.

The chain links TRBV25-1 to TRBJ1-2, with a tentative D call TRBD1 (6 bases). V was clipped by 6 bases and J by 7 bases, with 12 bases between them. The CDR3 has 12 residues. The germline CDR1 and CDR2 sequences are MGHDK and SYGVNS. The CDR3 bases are TGTGCCAGCAGCTCAGGGGTTGGTGGCTACACCTTC. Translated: CASSSGVGGYTF.

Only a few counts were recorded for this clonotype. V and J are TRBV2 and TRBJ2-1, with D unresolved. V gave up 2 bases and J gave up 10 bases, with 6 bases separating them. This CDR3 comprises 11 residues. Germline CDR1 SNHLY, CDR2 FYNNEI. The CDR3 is CASSELREQFF. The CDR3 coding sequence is TGTGCCAGCAGTGAATTACGGGAGCAGTTCTTC.

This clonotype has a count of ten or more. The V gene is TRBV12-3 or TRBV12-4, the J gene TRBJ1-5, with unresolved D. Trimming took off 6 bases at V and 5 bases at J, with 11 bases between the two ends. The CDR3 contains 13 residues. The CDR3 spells CASSHRPDQPQHF. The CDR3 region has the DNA TGTGCCAGCAGCCATCGTCCTGATCAGCCCCAGCATTTT.

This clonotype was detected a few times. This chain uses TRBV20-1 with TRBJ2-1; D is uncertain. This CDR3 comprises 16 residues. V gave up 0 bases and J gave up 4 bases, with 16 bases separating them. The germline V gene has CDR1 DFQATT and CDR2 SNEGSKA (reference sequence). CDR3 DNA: TGCAGTGCTAGAGACCCGCGGCGGTCAGTTTACAATGAGCAGTTCTTC. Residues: CSARDPRRSVYNEQFF.

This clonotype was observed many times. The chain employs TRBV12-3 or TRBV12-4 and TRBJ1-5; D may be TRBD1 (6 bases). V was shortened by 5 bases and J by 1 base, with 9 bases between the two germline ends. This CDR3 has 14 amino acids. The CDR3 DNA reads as TGTGCCAGCAGTAGAGGACAGAGCAATCAGCCCCAGCATTTT. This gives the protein CASSRGQSNQPQHF.

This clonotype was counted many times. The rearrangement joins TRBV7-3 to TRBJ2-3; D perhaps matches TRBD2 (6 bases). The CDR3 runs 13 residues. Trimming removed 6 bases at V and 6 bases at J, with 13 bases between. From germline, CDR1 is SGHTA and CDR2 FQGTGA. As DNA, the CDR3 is TGTGCCAGCAGTTTTACCGGAGGGGATACGCAGTATTTT. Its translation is CASSFTGGDTQYF.

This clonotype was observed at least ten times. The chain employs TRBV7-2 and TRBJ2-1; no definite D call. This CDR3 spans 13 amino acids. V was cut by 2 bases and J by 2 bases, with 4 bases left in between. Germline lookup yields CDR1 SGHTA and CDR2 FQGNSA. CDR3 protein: CASSLKAYNEQFF. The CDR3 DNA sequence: TGTGCCAGCAGCTTAAAGGCCTACAATGAGCAGTTCTTC.

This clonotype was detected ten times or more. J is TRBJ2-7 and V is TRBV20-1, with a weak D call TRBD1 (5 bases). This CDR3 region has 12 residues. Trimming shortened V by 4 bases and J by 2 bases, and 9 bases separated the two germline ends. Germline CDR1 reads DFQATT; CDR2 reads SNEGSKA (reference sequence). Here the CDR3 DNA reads TGCAGTGCTACGACAGACACCTACGAGCAGTACTTC. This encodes CSATTDTYEQYF.

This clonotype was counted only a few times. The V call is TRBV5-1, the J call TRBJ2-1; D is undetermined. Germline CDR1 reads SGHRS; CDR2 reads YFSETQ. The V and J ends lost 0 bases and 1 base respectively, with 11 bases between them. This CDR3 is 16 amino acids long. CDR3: CASSLAGDNSYNEQFF. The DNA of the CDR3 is TGCGCCAGCAGCTTGGCCGGAGACAATTCCTACAATGAGCAGTTCTTC.

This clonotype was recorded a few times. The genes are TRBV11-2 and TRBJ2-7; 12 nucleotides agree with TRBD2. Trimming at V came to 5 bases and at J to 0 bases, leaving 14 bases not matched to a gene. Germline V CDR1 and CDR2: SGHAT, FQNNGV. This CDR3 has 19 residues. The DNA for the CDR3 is TGTGCCAGCAGCAAAGATCCCGGGACTAGCGGGTCTAGCTCCTACGAGCAGTACTTC. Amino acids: CASSKDPGTSGSSSYEQYF.

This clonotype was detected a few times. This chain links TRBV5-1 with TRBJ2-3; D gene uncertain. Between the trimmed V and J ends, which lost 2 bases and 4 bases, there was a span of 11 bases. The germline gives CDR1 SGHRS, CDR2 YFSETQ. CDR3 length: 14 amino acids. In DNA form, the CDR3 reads TGCGCCAGCAGCTTAAATGTAGAGGCAGATACGCAGTATTTT. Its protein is CASSLNVEADTQYF.

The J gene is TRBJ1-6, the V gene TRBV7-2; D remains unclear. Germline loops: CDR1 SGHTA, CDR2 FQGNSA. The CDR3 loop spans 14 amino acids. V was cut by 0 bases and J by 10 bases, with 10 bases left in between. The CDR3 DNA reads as TGTGCCAGCAGCTTAGCGGGAGTAGGCTCACCCCTCCACTTT. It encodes CASSLAGVGSPLHF.

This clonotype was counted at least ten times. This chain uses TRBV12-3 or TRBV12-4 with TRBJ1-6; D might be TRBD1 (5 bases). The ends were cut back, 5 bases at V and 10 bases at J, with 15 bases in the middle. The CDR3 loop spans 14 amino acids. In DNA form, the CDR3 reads TGTGCCAGCAGTGCAACAGGTGGGGCCTCACCCCTCCACTTT. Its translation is CASSATGGASPLHF.

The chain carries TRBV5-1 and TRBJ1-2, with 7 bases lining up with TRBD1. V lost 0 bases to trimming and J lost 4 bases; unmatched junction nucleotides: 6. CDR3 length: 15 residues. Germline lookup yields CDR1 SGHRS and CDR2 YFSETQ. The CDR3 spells CASSLDRGLFYGYTF. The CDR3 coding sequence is TGCGCCAGCAGCTTGGACAGGGGCTTATTCTATGGCTACACCTTC.